One and the same sample provided the 17 T cell receptor beta chains below, sequenced in a study of blood T cells in healthy people across ages. Primers used in a second PCR of about 6 to 12 cycles were a sample-barcoded 5' primer and a J-beta primer mix. Each CDR3 protein gets one entry after TCRdb re-called the 5' RACE reads with MiXCR. The profile shows 1,100,000 or so distinct CDR3 sequences, more than 40% of them singletons. Sequenced: blood. These receptors were obtained from a woman in her sixties in good health.

This chain connects TRBV12-3 or TRBV12-4 to TRBJ2-1; the match to TRBD1 covers 7 bases. This CDR3 contains 17 residues. V trimming: 2 bases; J trimming: 5 bases; junction bases outside the gene matches: 12. The CDR3 bases are TGTGCCAGCAGTTTATATCGCGGGCAGGGGGTCCACAATGAGCAGTTCTTC. Translated, it gives CASSLYRGQGVHNEQFF.

The V and J genes are TRBV7-3 and TRBJ2-2; 11 positions agree with TRBD2. The CDR3 contains 15 residues. Germline trimming cut 5 bases from V and 3 bases from J; bases unmatched to any gene: 2. Germline V gene data show CDR1 as SGHTA and CDR2 as FQGTGA. The CDR3 coding sequence is TGTGCCAGCAGCATACTAGCGGGAGACACCGGGGAGCTGTTTTTT. It yields the protein CASSILAGDTGELFF.

This clonotype was seen a handful of times. The CDR3 region has the DNA TGTGCCAGCAGCTTAGCAGGAAGACCCGGGACTGGGGAAGAGCAGTACTTC. Encoded protein: CASSLAGRPGTGEEQYF. The chain joins TRBV7-2 to TRBJ2-5; possible D gene TRBD2, 6 bases. The CDR3 contains 17 residues. CDR1 SGHTA and CDR2 FQGNSA come from the germline V gene. The V end lost 0 bases, the J end lost 11 bases, and 25 bases lay between the germline ends.

This clonotype came up a few times. The chain uses TRBV20-1 and TRBJ2-5; unclear D gene. The CDR3 is made up of 14 amino acids. Germline V CDR1 and CDR2: DFQATT, SNEGSKA (reference sequence). The V gene lost 6 bases and the J gene lost 4 bases, with 18 bases spanning the gap. This CDR3 is CSAIDGRVGETQYF. CDR3 DNA: TGCAGTGCAATAGACGGACGGGTGGGAGAGACCCAGTACTTC.

The chain combines TRBV7-2 with TRBJ2-1; D gene ambiguous. The CDR3 length is 15 residues. Germline values: CDR1 SGHTA, CDR2 FQGNSA. Trimming took off 4 bases at V and 2 bases at J, with 12 bases between the two ends. CDR3 nucleotide sequence: TGTGCCAGCAGCTCGGACGTTTGGCCCTACAATGAGCAGTTCTTC. This codes for CASSSDVWPYNEQFF.

Concerning this clonotype: One junction end does not reproduce the germline sequence, and a read error may be involved. V gene TRBV6-2 or TRBV6-3 combines with J gene TRBJ2-7; 7 positions match TRBD2. CDR3 length: 16 amino acids. Germline-derived CDR1 and CDR2 are MNHEY and SVGEGT. The CDR3 region has the DNA TGTGCCAGCAGTTACGGAGTAGCGGGCGTAGCCTACGAGCGGTACTTC. Translating gives CASSYGVAGVAYERYF.

This clonotype was found a few times. The chain carries TRBV6-6 and TRBJ2-7; TRBD1 aligns across 8 bases. This CDR3 spans 13 amino acids. The V gene's germline CDR1 is MNHNY and CDR2 SVGAGI (reference sequence). V trimming: 5 bases; J trimming: 5 bases; junction bases outside the gene matches: 5. CDR3 in DNA: TGTGCCAGCAGTGACAGGGGACCCAACGAGCAGTACTTC. As protein: CASSDRGPNEQYF.

In regard to this clonotype: At one end the junction does not follow the germline gene, possibly because of a read error. V and J are TRBV5-1 and TRBJ2-1; 11 bases agree with TRBD2. The CDR3 runs to 16 residues. The germline gives CDR1 SGHRS, CDR2 YFSETQ. The chain's CDR3 is CASSLGLAGGLNEQFF. CDR3 bases: TGTGCCAGCAGCTTAGGGCTAGCGGGAGGTCTCAATGAGCAGTTCTTC. Based on the CDR3 plus reference TRBV5-1 and TRBJ2-1, the full variable domain is KAGVTQTPRYLIKTRGQQVTLSCSPISGHRSVSWYQQTPGQGLQFLFEYFSETQRNKGNFPGRFSGRQFSNSRSEMNVSTLELGDSALYLCASSLGLAGGLNEQFFGPGTRLTVL.

This clonotype was detected many times. This rearrangement joins TRBV10-3 to TRBJ2-3; D could derive from TRBD1 or TRBD2 (5 bases each). The germline V gene has CDR1 ENHRY and CDR2 SYGVKD. The CDR3 contains 13 residues. Trimming shortened V by 4 bases and J by 6 bases, and 11 bases separated the two germline ends. CDR3 nucleotides: TGTGCCATCAGTGCCACAGGCGGGGATACGCAGTATTTT. It specifies CAISATGGDTQYF.

The gene calls are TRBV27 and TRBJ2-1, with 11 bases fitting TRBD2. There are 18 residues in the CDR3. J gave up 0 bases and V 5 bases, and 9 bases lay outside the gene matches. Germline CDR1 MNHEY, CDR2 SMNVEV (reference sequence). CDR3: CASSTLAGAASSYNEQFF. The CDR3 DNA reads TGTGCCAGCAGTACACTAGCGGGAGCGGCAAGCTCCTACAATGAGCAGTTCTTC.

This clonotype was detected a few times. The chain employs TRBV15 and TRBJ2-7; 9 nucleotides agree with TRBD2. V lost 5 bases, J lost 5 bases, and 4 bases stayed unmatched. Germline lookup yields CDR1 LNHNV and CDR2 YYDKDF (reference sequence). The CDR3 length is 13 residues. The DNA for the CDR3 is TGTGCCACCAGCCGCAGACTAGCGGACGAGCAGTACTTC. Residues: CATSRRLADEQYF.

The CDR3 DNA reads TGTGCCAGCAGTTTAGAGCACGGGGATAACTATGGCTACACCTTC. Its translation is CASSLEHGDNYGYTF. The chain recombines TRBV12-3 or TRBV12-4 with TRBJ1-2; no clear D gene. This CDR3 has 15 amino acids. With 1 base removed from V and 1 base from J, the gap between germline ends came to 10 bases.

J is TRBJ1-5 and V is TRBV24-1, with D possibly TRBD1 on 6 matching bases. V lost 3 bases to trimming and J lost 3 bases, with 14 bases between them. CDR3 size: 16 residues. Germline CDR1 reads KGHDR; CDR2 reads SFDVKD. CDR3 nucleotide sequence: TGTGCCACCAGTGATGGGGAAAGGGGGGACAATCAGCCCCAGCATTTT. The encoded protein is CATSDGERGDNQPQHF.

J is TRBJ2-3 and V is TRBV5-1; 8 bases fit TRBD2. After removal of 4 bases from V and 2 bases from J, the junction contained 9 bases not matched to a gene. CDR1 is SGHRS and CDR2 is YFSETQ in the germline V gene. The CDR3 length is 16 residues. The CDR3 loop reads CASSKTVAGPTDTQYF. Written as DNA, the CDR3 is TGCGCCAGCAGCAAAACCGTAGCGGGACCCACAGATACGCAGTATTTT.

This chain connects TRBV6-1 to TRBJ2-4; D remains ambiguous. CDR1 and CDR2 (germline): MNHNS, SASEGT. V gave up 0 bases and J gave up 2 bases, with 8 bases separating them. The CDR3 extends over 15 amino acids. CDR3 coding DNA: TGTGCCAGCAGTGAAGCGGTGGAGTCCAAAAACATTCAGTACTTC. Amino acids: CASSEAVESKNIQYF.

V and J are TRBV6-5 and TRBJ2-1; no definite D call. Germline CDR1 reads MNHEY; CDR2 reads SVGAGI. The CDR3 is 14 amino acids. The V end was cut by 11 bases, the J end by 5 bases, with 19 bases between. CDR3: CACNRYSQDNEQFF. In DNA form, the CDR3 reads TGTGCCTGCAACCGATACAGTCAAGACAATGAGCAGTTCTTC.

The gene calls are TRBV4-1 and TRBJ2-7, with D possibly called TRBD1 or TRBD2 (5 bases each). This CDR3 comprises 15 residues. V dropped 2 bases and J dropped 4 bases, with 15 bases sitting between them. Germline V gene data show CDR1 as MGHRA and CDR2 as YSYEKL. CDR3 sequence: CASSQRDLQRYEQYF. CDR3 DNA: TGCGCCAGCAGCCAACGGGACCTACAACGATACGAGCAGTACTTC.